Following are 26 T cell receptor beta chains from one sample sequenced in a study of T cells after posttransplantation cyclophosphamide. The assay was immunoSEQ multiplex PCR, and TCRdb's table has in-frame clones only and misses some. The data contain just over 20,000 clones, nearly 99% of them singletons. The naive gate required viable CD3+CD4+ or CD3+CD8+ cells with CCR7+CD45RA+CD45RO-CD95-CD27+CD28+ phenotype. Sample: naive CD4+ T cells sorted from PBMCs. These receptors were obtained from a man aged 35-49 years in good health, CMV-negative, and a related stem cell transplant donor.

This clone was observed a handful of times. The J gene is TRBJ1-3, the V gene TRBV6-1; D is undetermined. This CDR3 is built from 13 residues. V lost 6 bases, J lost 0 bases, and 6 bases lay in between. Germline V gene data show CDR1 as MNHNS and CDR2 as SASEGT. This CDR3 reads CASRVSSGNTIYF. The CDR3 DNA sequence: TGTGCCAGCAGAGTGAGCTCTGGAAACACCATATATTTT.

Turning to this clone: The DNA is left out, because the CDR3 cannot be placed on it with certainty; the CDR3 is given as TCRdb lists it. The chain couples TRBV28 to TRBJ2-2; the table names TRBD1, a call not compared with the DNA. Ends included, the CDR3 has 16 residues. CDR1 is MDHEN and CDR2 is SYDVKM in the germline V gene. The chain's CDR3 is CASSTSGQENTGELFF.

The chain is built from TRBV7-3 and TRBJ2-1, with TRBD1 matching over 8 bases. The length of the CDR3 is 14 residues. From germline, CDR1 is SGHTA and CDR2 FQGTGA. V trimming: 4 bases; J trimming: 7 bases; junction bases outside the gene matches: 6. The CDR3 reads CASSSRTGLNEQFF. DNA for the CDR3: TGTGCCAGCAGCTCCAGGACAGGGTTAAATGAGCAGTTCTTC.

This chain links TRBV25-1 with TRBJ2-1, with 9 bases identical to TRBD2. Germline values: CDR1 MGHDK, CDR2 SYGVNS. V dropped 0 bases and J dropped 0; count of bases not matched to a gene: 3. CDR3 length: 17 residues. CDR3 sequence reads: CASSEYRLAASYNEQFF. The CDR3 bases are TGTGCCAGCAGTGAATACCGACTAGCGGCCTCCTACAATGAGCAGTTCTTC.

The gene calls are TRBV19 and TRBJ1-2; 8 nucleotides agree with TRBD1. In germline, CDR1 is LNHDA, CDR2 SQIVND (reference sequence). The trim removed 4 bases at V and 0 bases at J, leaving 4 bases unmatched. CDR3 size: 15 residues. The CDR3 region has the DNA TGTGCCAGTAGTACGCGGACAGGGACTAACTATGGCTACACCTTC. It yields the protein CASSTRTGTNYGYTF.

The rearrangement uses TRBV27 and TRBJ1-6; unclear D gene. The CDR3 length is 15 residues. V was clipped by 5 bases and J by 0 bases, with 8 bases between them. Germline assignment: CDR1 MNHEY and CDR2 SMNVEV (reference sequence). In DNA form, the CDR3 reads TGTGCCAGCAGTAGAACGAGCTCCTATAATTCACCCCTCCACTTT. It codes for CASSRTSSYNSPLHF.

The chain uses TRBV7-9 and TRBJ2-7; 8 positions match TRBD2. Losses at the gene ends were 1 base for V and 2 bases for J; bases not matched to a gene: 7. Germline CDR1 SEHNR, CDR2 FQNEAQ (reference sequence). There are 16 residues in the CDR3. The CDR3 reads CASSLVIREGTYEQYF. CDR3 nucleotide sequence: TGTGCCAGCAGCTTAGTGATCCGGGAGGGTACCTACGAGCAGTACTTC.

The gene calls are TRBV30 and TRBJ1-3, with 8 bases that match TRBD1. After removal of 3 bases from V and 4 bases from J, the junction contained 8 bases not matched to a gene. This CDR3 has 15 amino acids. Germline-derived CDR1 and CDR2 are GTSNPN and SVGIG (reference sequence). The CDR3 region has the DNA TGTGCCTGGAGACCGACAGGGGCAGGGGGAAACACCATATATTTT. Amino acid sequence: CAWRPTGAGGNTIYF.

This chain uses TRBV6-4 with TRBJ1-1, with D possibly TRBD1 on 6 matching bases. The length of the CDR3 is 14 residues. The germline V gene encodes CDR1 MRHNA and CDR2 SNTAGT. V lost 5 bases to trimming and J lost 5 bases, with 15 bases between them. The CDR3 reads CASSSEEGGTEAFF. CDR3 nucleotides: TGTGCCAGCAGTTCAGAGGAAGGGGGAACTGAAGCTTTCTTT.

The rearrangement uses TRBV11-1 and TRBJ2-1; D remains ambiguous. The ends were cut back, 1 base at V and 8 bases at J, with 6 bases in the middle. Per germline, CDR1 SGHAT and CDR2 FQDESV (reference sequence). The CDR3 sequence is 12 residues long. In DNA, the CDR3 is TGTGCCAGCAGCTTAGTAGAGTATGAGCAGTTCTTC. Protein: CASSLVEYEQFF.

About this clone: A read error may account for a junction end that differs from germline. The chain has TRBV19 and TRBJ1-2; 7 bases map to TRBD1. CDR3 size: 12 residues. In germline, CDR1 is LNHDA, CDR2 SQIVND (reference sequence). As DNA, the CDR3 is TGTGCCAGTAGCATAGACAGGGCTGGCTACACCTTC. This encodes CASSIDRAGYTF.

The chain uses TRBV4-2 and TRBJ2-4; D is possibly TRBD1 (5 bases). This CDR3 has 16 amino acids. The germline V gene has CDR1 LGHNA and CDR2 YNFKEQ. With 0 bases removed from V and 4 bases from J, the gap between germline ends came to 13 bases. The CDR3 region has the DNA TGTGCCAGCAGCCAAGATATACAGGAAATTAAAAACATTCAGTACTTC. Protein: CASSQDIQEIKNIQYF.

The chain has TRBV7-8 and TRBJ2-5; 13 bases are shared with TRBD2. The V segment lost 1 base and the J segment 4 bases; nucleotides outside the gene matches: 0. Germline assignment: CDR1 SGHVS and CDR2 FQNEAQ. This CDR3 contains 15 residues. The CDR3 DNA is TGTGCCAGCAGCTTAGGACTAGCGGGAGGAGAGACCCAGTACTTC. It specifies CASSLGLAGGETQYF. Filled out from reference TRBV7-8 and TRBJ2-5, the complete variable domain reads GAGVSQSPRYKVAKRGQDVALRCDPISGHVSLFWYQQALGQGPEFLTYFQNEAQLDKSGLPSDRFFAERPEGSVSTLKIQRTQQEDSAVYLCASSLGLAGGETQYFGPGTRLLVL.

V gene TRBV19 combines with J gene TRBJ2-1; possible D gene TRBD2, 6 bases. Per the germline V gene, CDR1 is LNHDA and CDR2 is SQIVND (reference sequence). This CDR3 is built from 13 residues. With 7 bases removed from V and 2 bases from J, the gap between germline ends came to 9 bases. The CDR3 bases are TGTGCCAGTATCGGAGGGACCTACAATGAGCAGTTCTTC. Its protein product is CASIGGTYNEQFF.

This clone was picked up one time. In DNA form, the CDR3 reads TGTGCCAGCAGTGATCCAAACCGCGCTGAAGCTTTCTTT. This translates into CASSDPNRAEAFF. This chain links TRBV6-6 with TRBJ1-1; no clear D gene. This CDR3 is 13 amino acids long. V lost 5 bases to trimming and J lost 6 bases, with 13 bases between them. CDR1 and CDR2 (germline): MNHNY, SVGAGI (reference sequence).

The chain has TRBV7-8 and TRBJ1-1; 8 bases are shared with TRBD1. Germline values: CDR1 SGHVS, CDR2 FQNEAQ. Trimming removed 5 bases from V and 1 base from J; junction bases left unmatched: 6. The CDR3 spans 15 residues. The CDR3 DNA is TGTGCCAGCAGCCCCGACAGGGGCCAGAACACTGAAGCTTTCTTT. Its protein is CASSPDRGQNTEAFF.

This chain joins TRBV28 and TRBJ2-3; TRBD1 aligns across 7 bases. Germline assignment: CDR1 MDHEN and CDR2 SYDVKM. V trimming: 2 bases; J trimming: 4 bases; junction bases outside the gene matches: 12. This CDR3 comprises 17 residues. The CDR3 protein is CASSLVVGTAEADTQYF. The CDR3 bases are TGTGCCAGCAGTTTAGTGGTGGGGACAGCCGAAGCAGATACGCAGTATTTT.

This chain joins TRBV10-3 and TRBJ2-1, with TRBD2 matching 9 bases. CDR3 size: 13 residues. Germline V gene sequence: CDR1 ENHRY, CDR2 SYGVKD. The junction had 9 bases not matched to a gene; V was cut back by 10 bases and J by 8 bases. The chain's CDR3 is CATLAGGGDEQFF. The CDR3 coding sequence is TGTGCCACACTAGCGGGCGGTGGGGATGAGCAGTTCTTC.

This clone was counted once. V and J are TRBV5-6 and TRBJ2-7, with TRBD2 matching 11 bases. The junction had 3 bases not matched to a gene; V was cut back by 1 base and J by 0 bases. The CDR3 consists of 16 residues. Germline assignment: CDR1 SGHDT and CDR2 YYEEEE. The CDR3 nucleotides are TGTGCCAGCAGCTTGTTACTAGCGGGAGACTCCTACGAGCAGTACTTC. Protein: CASSLLLAGDSYEQYF.

The rearrangement uses TRBV7-9 and TRBJ1-5, with 7 nucleotides matching TRBD1. In germline, CDR1 is SEHNR, CDR2 FQNEAQ (reference sequence). This CDR3 has 12 amino acids. V dropped 5 bases and J dropped 6; count of bases not matched to a gene: 1. Written as DNA, the CDR3 is TGTGCCAGCAGCCGGGACAGTCAGCCCCAGCATTTT. Encoded protein: CASSRDSQPQHF.

Written as DNA, the CDR3 is TGTGCCAGCAGCTTAGTTCTAGCGGGAGCCTACGAGCAGTACTTC. Protein product: CASSLVLAGAYEQYF. V usage is TRBV11-2 and J usage is TRBJ2-7; 10 nucleotides align to TRBD2. After removal of 1 base from V and 2 bases from J, the junction contained 2 bases not matched to a gene. The CDR3 has 15 amino acids. Germline-derived CDR1 and CDR2 are SGHAT and FQNNGV.

The chain uses TRBV5-1 and TRBJ2-1, with TRBD2 matching over 12 bases. The J segment lost 7 bases and the V segment lost 1 base, leaving 6 bases of the junction unmatched. The germline V gene has CDR1 SGHRS and CDR2 YFSETQ. The CDR3 loop spans 16 amino acids. CDR3 in amino acids: CASSLRLAGDGNEQFF. Here the CDR3 DNA reads TGCGCCAGCAGCTTGAGACTAGCGGGAGACGGAAATGAGCAGTTCTTC. The complete variable domain, with remaining parts taken from reference TRBV5-1 and TRBJ2-1, reads KAGVTQTPRYLIKTRGQQVTLSCSPISGHRSVSWYQQTPGQGLQFLFEYFSETQRNKGNFPGRFSGRQFSNSRSEMNVSTLELGDSALYLCASSLRLAGDGNEQFFGPGTRLTVL.

The CDR3 DNA reads TGTGCCAGCAGCTTAACCGGGACTGACGTCTATGGCTACACCTTC. This gives the protein CASSLTGTDVYGYTF. The rearrangement joins TRBV5-4 to TRBJ1-2; D is possibly TRBD1 (5 bases). This CDR3 has 15 residues. The germline CDR1 and CDR2 sequences are SGHNT and YYREEE (reference sequence). The V and J ends lost 2 bases and 4 bases respectively, with 15 bases between them.

The rearrangement uses TRBV10-1 and TRBJ2-5, with 9 positions matching TRBD2. CDR1 WNHNN and CDR2 SYGVQD come from the germline V gene (reference sequence). The ends lost 8 bases at V and 4 bases at J; junction bases unmatched: 17. The CDR3 contains 17 residues. The CDR3 DNA reads TGCGCCAGCCCCCCTGAGCCCTCCTCAGCGGGAGGAGAGACCCAGTACTTC. Encoded protein: CASPPEPSSAGGETQYF.

The chain uses TRBV28 and TRBJ1-3; D gene uncertain. The CDR3 extends over 14 amino acids. V lost 2 bases and J lost 1, with 6 bases in between. Germline loops: CDR1 MDHEN, CDR2 SYDVKM. CDR3 region: CASSLGQSGNTIYF. The CDR3 bases are TGTGCCAGCAGTTTAGGGCAATCTGGAAACACCATATATTTT.

V and J are TRBV11-2 and TRBJ2-3; D is unclear. The CDR3 totals 13 residues. The V end was cut by 4 bases, the J end by 10 bases, with 15 bases between. Germline CDR1 and CDR2: SGHAT and FQNNGV. CDR3 residues: CASSSNRQDAQYF. The CDR3 DNA follows: TGTGCCAGCAGCTCCAATAGACAAGACGCGCAGTATTTT.